This is a list of T cell receptor beta chains from one sample in a study of blood T cell repertoires in COVID-19. The table came from immunoSEQ multiplex PCR; TCRdb's copy has only in-frame clones and leaves some out. This sample has about 80,000 clones, with 70% to 90% found just once. The sample taken for sequencing was peripheral blood. The receptor source for this set is a woman of 80 years or more with acute or convalescent COVID-19. The CDR3 runs from the conserved cysteine through the conserved F or W. The D gene is left open where the match is weak.

D,V,J,CDR3,DNA
.,TRBV5-1,TRBJ1-2,CASSTLELPYGYTF,TGCGCCAGCTCCACCCTGGAGTTACCCTATGGCTACACCTTC
.,TRBV5-5,TRBJ1-3,CASSLGQSYSGNTIYF,TGTGCCAGCAGCTTGGGGCAGTCATACTCTGGAAACACCATATATTTT
TRBD2,TRBV4-2,TRBJ2-7,CASSRLAGPYYEQYF,TGTGCCAGCAGCAGGCTAGCGGGGCCATACTACGAGCAGTACTTC
.,TRBV10-1,TRBJ2-1,CASSESGRTEREQFF,TGCGCCAGCAGTGAGTCTGGTCGGACTGAACGTGAGCAGTTCTTC
.,TRBV29-1,TRBJ2-5,CSVERQETQYF,TGCAGCGTTGAACGGCAAGAGACCCAGTACTTC
.,TRBV6-1,TRBJ1-2,CASSEAQGFGYTF,TGTGCCAGCAGTGAGGCACAGGGATTCGGCTACACCTTC
.,TRBV7-6,TRBJ1-2,CASSLAYLGQGGGYTF,TGTGCCAGCAGCTTAGCCTACCTTGGACAAGGCGGCGGCTACACCTTC
TRBD2,TRBV6-6,TRBJ2-1,CASTRSGGQSNEQFF,TGTGCCAGCACTAGAAGCGGGGGGCAGAGCAATGAGCAGTTCTTC
.,TRBV5-8,TRBJ2-1,CASSWEQGNNEQFF,TGTGCCAGCAGCTGGGAACAGGGAAACAATGAGCAGTTCTTC
TRBD2,TRBV5-1,TRBJ2-1,CASSWTSGSNEQFF,TGCGCCAGCAGTTGGACTAGCGGGAGCAATGAGCAGTTCTTC
.,TRBV6-1,TRBJ2-2,CASSDNQGSGTGELFF,TGTGCCAGCAGTGATAATCAAGGGAGCGGCACCGGGGAGCTGTTTTTT